The 30 T cell receptor beta chains listed next were all sequenced from one sample in a study of blood T cell repertoires in COVID-19. The assay was immunoSEQ multiplex PCR, and TCRdb's table has in-frame clones only and misses some. The sample holds roughly 88,000 clones, 75% to 90% seen once. The sample taken for sequencing was peripheral blood. Receptors originate from a woman older than 75 with active or convalescent COVID-19.

The V and J genes are TRBV5-4 and TRBJ1-4; 8 bases agree with TRBD1. The V gene end was trimmed by 4 bases and the J gene end by 2 bases; junction bases not matched to a gene: 1. The CDR3 is made up of 14 amino acids. Per the germline V gene, CDR1 is SGHNT and CDR2 is YYREEE (reference sequence). CDR3 DNA: TGTGCCAGCAGCCCAGGGGGCACTAATGAAAAACTGTTTTTT. Translated, it gives CASSPGGTNEKLFF.

This clone was seen only a few times. The CDR3 DNA sequence: TGTGCCAGCAGCCCAAACTTTGGAGAGACCCAGTACTTC. Translation: CASSPNFGETQYF. The chain uses TRBV7-3 and TRBJ2-5, with no clear D. The V gene's germline CDR1 is SGHTA and CDR2 FQGTGA. The CDR3 is made up of 13 amino acids. V was clipped by 5 bases and J by 4 bases, with 11 bases between them.

This chain's CDR3 is CASSLGQTYTDTQYF. In DNA, the CDR3 is TGTGCCAGCAGCTTGGGACAAACTTACACAGATACGCAGTATTTT. This chain links TRBV11-3 with TRBJ2-3; D is possibly TRBD1 (6 bases). Trimming left V 3 bases short and J 2 bases short, with 12 bases between. Germline V CDR1 and CDR2: SGHNT, YENEEA. The CDR3 length is 15 residues.

The chain uses TRBV7-2 and TRBJ2-1, with 7 bases matching TRBD2. CDR3 length: 16 amino acids. CDR1 and CDR2 (germline): SGHTA, FQGNSA. The V gene end was trimmed by 2 bases and the J gene end by 4 bases; junction bases not matched to a gene: 8. The CDR3 here is CASSLLAATGYNEQFF. CDR3 bases: TGTGCCAGCAGCTTACTAGCGGCGACGGGGTACAATGAGCAGTTCTTC.

This chain uses TRBV27 with TRBJ1-1; D call uncertain. Germline V CDR1 and CDR2: MNHEY, SMNVEV (reference sequence). This CDR3 comprises 14 residues. Trimming took 2 bases from V and 5 from J, leaving 12 bases between them. CDR3: CASSLMPGGTEAFF. The CDR3 bases are TGTGCCAGCAGTTTAATGCCAGGAGGAACTGAAGCTTTCTTT.

V is TRBV5-6 and J is TRBJ2-7; 8 nucleotides line up with TRBD2. V trimming: 4 bases; J trimming: 3 bases; junction bases outside the gene matches: 9. Germline V gives CDR1 SGHDT, CDR2 YYEEEE. The CDR3 consists of 15 residues. This chain's CDR3 is CASSLTTSANYEQYF. Written as DNA, the CDR3 is TGTGCCAGCAGCCTGACGACTAGCGCCAACTACGAGCAGTACTTC.

The chain has TRBV30 and TRBJ2-1; maybe TRBD2 (5 bases). This CDR3 is 14 amino acids long. The ends were cut back, 0 bases at V and 8 bases at J, with 14 bases in the middle. The germline CDR1 and CDR2 sequences are GTSNPN and SVGIG (reference sequence). The CDR3 DNA follows: TGTGCCTGGAGTGTACACTCGGGGAAGGATGAGCAGTTCTTC. Translated, it gives CAWSVHSGKDEQFF.

This chain uses TRBV19 with TRBJ1-1; D might be TRBD1 (5 bases). There are 15 residues in the CDR3. Germline values: CDR1 LNHDA, CDR2 SQIVND (reference sequence). Between the trimmed V and J ends, which lost 5 bases and 2 bases, there was a span of 15 bases. CDR3 sequence reads: CASSLGGLLNTEAFF. The CDR3 coding sequence is TGTGCCAGTAGTCTGGGGGGATTACTTAACACTGAAGCTTTCTTT.

The chain is built from TRBV28 and TRBJ2-3; TRBD2 matches 7 bases. CDR1 is MDHEN, CDR2 SYDVKM, per germline. The CDR3 has 17 residues. Trimming cost V 3 bases and J 1 base; bases outside gene matches: 10. CDR3 protein: CASSLAGVFGGTDTQYF. The CDR3 DNA reads TGTGCCAGCAGTTTGGCGGGAGTATTTGGGGGCACAGATACGCAGTATTTT.

The gene calls are TRBV28 and TRBJ1-5; TRBD1 matches 10 bases. The J segment lost 6 bases and the V segment lost 6 bases, leaving 8 bases of the junction unmatched. The CDR3 has 15 residues. The V gene's germline CDR1 is MDHEN and CDR2 SYDVKM. The CDR3 DNA is TGTGCCAGCAGGGCTGGACAGGGGGGGAGTCAGCCCCAGCATTTT. This codes for CASRAGQGGSQPQHF.

This clone was seen a single time. V usage is TRBV29-1 and J usage is TRBJ1-5; weak D call: TRBD1 (6 bases). Between the trimmed V and J ends, which lost 6 bases and 2 bases, there was a span of 11 bases. CDR1 is SQVTM and CDR2 is ANQGSEA in the germline V gene. CDR3 size: 13 residues. CDR3 loop: CSVLQGRNQPQHF. CDR3 DNA sequence: TGCAGCGTCCTACAGGGCCGCAATCAGCCCCAGCATTTT.

This clone appeared a few times. The rearrangement uses TRBV11-2 and TRBJ1-3; D is unresolved. Germline V lookup: CDR1 SGHAT, CDR2 FQNNGV. The CDR3 has 16 residues. Trimming removed 5 bases at V and 0 bases at J, with 14 bases between. The CDR3 DNA sequence: TGTGCCAGCAGCCCTGGGTGGCGGGACTCTGGAAACACCATATATTTT. Its protein product is CASSPGWRDSGNTIYF.

This clone was seen more than once but under ten times. The chain combines TRBV28 with TRBJ2-3; TRBD2 aligns across 12 bases. The CDR3 contains 15 residues. V shed 6 bases and J 4 bases; nucleotides not matched to a gene: 5. Germline lookup yields CDR1 MDHEN and CDR2 SYDVKM. CDR3 sequence reads: CASSLAGGPPDTQYF. DNA of the CDR3: TGTGCCAGCAGCCTAGCGGGAGGGCCTCCAGATACGCAGTATTTT.

V gene TRBV5-1 combines with J gene TRBJ2-7; TRBD2 might be the D (7 bases). Germline-derived CDR1 and CDR2 are SGHRS and YFSETQ. V was pared by 0 bases and J by 2 bases, with 15 bases between. CDR3 size: 16 residues. The CDR3 here is CASSLGPAGATYEQYF. As DNA, the CDR3 is TGCGCCAGCAGCTTGGGACCGGCGGGGGCGACCTACGAGCAGTACTTC.

The chain links TRBV28 to TRBJ2-3, with 12 nucleotides matching TRBD2. The trim removed 6 bases at V and 2 bases at J, leaving 18 bases unmatched. This CDR3 comprises 20 residues. Germline loops: CDR1 MDHEN, CDR2 SYDVKM. Here the CDR3 DNA reads TGTGCCAGCAGACACGCCCAGGGGCTAGCGGGAGGGCCCCTCACAGATACGCAGTATTTT. Its translation is CASRHAQGLAGGPLTDTQYF.

The rearrangement links TRBV28 to TRBJ1-1; the match to TRBD1 covers 9 bases. Germline V gives CDR1 MDHEN, CDR2 SYDVKM. CDR3 size: 15 residues. Trimming removed 6 bases from V and 1 base from J; junction bases left unmatched: 6. DNA for the CDR3: TGTGCCAGCAGCTCACAGGGGGCCGGGAACACTGAAGCTTTCTTT. Its translation: CASSSQGAGNTEAFF.

The V call is TRBV7-8, the J call TRBJ2-1, with D perhaps TRBD2 (6 bases). Trimming shortened V by 4 bases and J by 0 bases, and 16 bases separated the two germline ends. This CDR3 spans 17 amino acids. Germline V gene data show CDR1 as SGHVS and CDR2 as FQNEAQ. The DNA of the CDR3 is TGTGCCAGCAGCTCGAAAGGGACTGCCATCTCCTACAATGAGCAGTTCTTC. Translating gives CASSSKGTAISYNEQFF.

The V gene is TRBV5-4, the J gene TRBJ1-1; TRBD1 aligns across 9 bases. The germline V gene has CDR1 SGHNT and CDR2 YYREEE (reference sequence). This CDR3 region has 16 residues. J was trimmed by 5 bases and V by 2 bases; bases with no gene match: 10. The CDR3 loop is CASSFSGGTGKTEAFF. The CDR3 coding sequence is TGTGCCAGCAGCTTCTCGGGGGGGACAGGGAAAACTGAAGCTTTCTTT.

The chain carries TRBV27 and TRBJ1-4; unclear D gene. There are 14 residues in the CDR3. The germline V and J ends were trimmed by 5 bases and 0 bases, with 7 bases remaining between them. In germline, CDR1 is MNHEY, CDR2 SMNVEV (reference sequence). CDR3 sequence reads: CASSPFATNEKLFF. CDR3 bases: TGTGCCAGCAGTCCTTTTGCAACTAATGAAAAACTGTTTTTT.

V and J are TRBV24-1 and TRBJ2-1; maybe TRBD1 (6 bases). Germline V gives CDR1 KGHDR, CDR2 SFDVKD. This CDR3 region has 16 residues. V lost 2 bases to trimming and J lost 5 bases, with 15 bases between them. The CDR3, as DNA: TGTGCCACCAGTGATTCGGGACAATTACTGAACAATGAGCAGTTCTTC. Translated: CATSDSGQLLNNEQFF.

This clone was counted once. The J gene is TRBJ2-3, the V gene TRBV15, with D perhaps TRBD2 (7 bases). CDR1 is LNHNV, CDR2 YYDKDF, per germline (reference sequence). This CDR3 has 17 amino acids. V was cut by 1 base and J by 1 base, with 15 bases left in between. The CDR3, as DNA: TGTGCCACCAGCAGAGGCCCCGGGGGGCGGGGCACAGATACGCAGTATTTT. Its translation: CATSRGPGGRGTDTQYF.

The chain is built from TRBV10-3 and TRBJ2-1; 8 nucleotides agree with TRBD2. The CDR3 sequence is 11 residues long. The V and J ends lost 6 bases and 15 bases, in that order; junction bases with no gene match: 7. CDR1 is ENHRY and CDR2 is SYGVKD in the germline V gene. The CDR3 loop is CAIRSGGGAFF. The CDR3 DNA reads TGTGCCATCAGAAGCGGGGGCGGAGCGTTCTTC.

The chain is built from TRBV7-2 and TRBJ2-5; 9 bases agree with TRBD2. After removal of 6 bases from V and 4 bases from J, the junction contained 6 bases not matched to a gene. This CDR3 has 14 amino acids. The germline gives CDR1 SGHTA, CDR2 FQGNSA. The CDR3 bases are TGTGCCAGCAGGTTGTGGCGGGGGGGAGAGACCCAGTACTTC. It is translated as CASRLWRGGETQYF. The whole variable domain, remainder taken from reference TRBV7-2 and TRBJ2-5, is GAGVSQSPSNKVTEKGKDVELRCDPISGHTALYWYRQSLGQGLEFLIYFQGNSAPDKSGLPSDRFSAERTGGSVSTLTIQRTQQEDSAVYLCASRLWRGGETQYFGPGTRLLVL.

This chain joins TRBV2 and TRBJ1-2; D is unclear. Between the trimmed V and J ends, which lost 6 bases and 6 bases, there was a span of 14 bases. Germline values: CDR1 SNHLY, CDR2 FYNNEI. This CDR3 region has 13 residues. CDR3 loop: CASRPMVGNGYTF. For the CDR3, the DNA is TGTGCCAGCAGACCAATGGTCGGGAATGGCTACACCTTC.

The chain joins TRBV27 to TRBJ2-2; D perhaps matches TRBD2 (5 bases). The V and J ends lost 3 bases and 4 bases respectively, with 9 bases between them. Germline V gene sequence: CDR1 MNHEY, CDR2 SMNVEV (reference sequence). There are 14 residues in the CDR3. For the CDR3, the DNA is TGTGCCAGCAGTTTTTCGGGGTCCACCGGGGAGCTGTTTTTT. It is translated as CASSFSGSTGELFF.

J is TRBJ2-1 and V is TRBV19, with 9 positions matching TRBD1. This CDR3 is 14 amino acids long. V lost 7 bases and J lost 4; bases outside the gene matches: 5. Germline CDR1 and CDR2: LNHDA and SQIVND (reference sequence). CDR3 DNA sequence: TGTGCCAGTACCAAGACAGGGGGGTACAATGAGCAGTTCTTC. Its translation is CASTKTGGYNEQFF.

This clone showed up just once. CDR3 protein: CASSQTTGRYGYTF. The CDR3 bases are TGTGCCAGCAGCCAGACGACAGGGAGATATGGCTACACCTTC. The chain employs TRBV7-9 and TRBJ1-2, with TRBD1 matching over 7 bases. There are 14 residues in the CDR3. The V gene's germline CDR1 is SEHNR and CDR2 FQNEAQ (reference sequence). V lost 5 bases and J lost 5; bases outside the gene matches: 8. The full variable domain, its missing parts supplied by reference TRBV7-9 and TRBJ1-2, is DTGVSQNPRHKITKRGQNVTFRCDPISEHNRLYWYRQTLGQGPEFLTYFQNEAQLEKSRLLSDRFSAERPKGSFSTLEIQRTEQGDSAMYLCASSQTTGRYGYTFGSGTRLTVV.

J is TRBJ2-1 and V is TRBV7-2; TRBD2 aligns across 8 bases. CDR1 SGHTA and CDR2 FQGNSA come from the germline V gene. Trimming at V came to 5 bases and at J to 6 bases, leaving 12 bases not matched to a gene. The CDR3 loop spans 16 amino acids. CDR3 sequence (DNA): TGTGCCAGCAGCCCACGGGGGGGCAGGTCGGGCAATGAGCAGTTCTTC. It codes for CASSPRGGRSGNEQFF.

This clone showed up many times. The CDR3 protein is CASRKGWGDSSYTF. CDR3 DNA: TGTGCCAGCAGGAAGGGATGGGGGGATTCAAGCTACACCTTC. This rearrangement joins TRBV6-5 to TRBJ1-2, with a weak D call TRBD1 (5 bases). Germline CDR1 reads MNHEY; CDR2 reads SVGAGI. CDR3 length: 14 amino acids. Between the trimmed V and J ends, which lost 6 bases and 9 bases, there was a span of 20 bases.

The V call is TRBV4-1, the J call TRBJ2-5; TRBD2 is a possible D gene (6 bases). Germline loops: CDR1 MGHRA, CDR2 YSYEKL. The CDR3 has 14 amino acids. V lost 3 bases to trimming and J lost 5 bases, with 13 bases between them. The DNA for the CDR3 is TGCGCCAGCAGCCAGACTCTCCGGGGGGAGACCCAGTACTTC. This gives the protein CASSQTLRGETQYF.